This passage covers 20 T cell receptor beta chains from one sample sequenced in a study of Ad26.COV2.S vaccination and SARS-CoV-2 variants. Data came from immunoSEQ multiplex PCR; TCRdb stores just in-frame clones and leaves some out. In the table there are around 300,000 clones, around 89% of which are singletons. The treatment: roughly 20 received Ad26.COV2.S at low or high dose, single or two shots; about five received placebo; per-sample allocation not given. Specimens were obtained on day 63 following the first vaccine or placebo injection. The specimen comprised peripheral blood, sampled in a trial of Ad26.COV2.S vaccine versus placebo. The receptors come from a person between 18 and 65 years old who received the Ad26.COV2.S COVID-19 vaccine or a placebo.

This clone has a single count. V is TRBV9 and J is TRBJ2-1; weak D call: TRBD2 (6 bases). This CDR3 region has 14 residues. Germline V CDR1 and CDR2: SGDLS, YYNGEE. The V gene lost 0 bases and the J gene lost 7 bases, with 11 bases spanning the gap. In DNA, the CDR3 is TGTGCCAGCAGCGTAGGGGCAGGGACTAATGAGCAGTTCTTC. Its translation is CASSVGAGTNEQFF. The entire variable domain, with the rest obtained from reference TRBV9 and TRBJ2-1, is as follows: DSGVTQTPKHLITATGQRVTLRCSPRSGDLSVYWYQQSLDQGLQFLIQYYNGEERAKGNILERFSAQQFPDLHSELNLSSLELGDSALYFCASSVGAGTNEQFFGPGTRLTVL.

The chain has TRBV5-4 and TRBJ2-7; D tentatively reads TRBD1 or TRBD2 (6 bases each). Germline-derived CDR1 and CDR2 are SGHNT and YYREEE (reference sequence). The V and J ends lost 0 bases and 0 bases respectively, with 10 bases between them. This CDR3 is built from 15 residues. CDR3 protein: CASSLEGGNSYEQYF. The CDR3 bases are TGTGCCAGCAGCTTGGAGGGGGGAAACTCCTACGAGCAGTACTTC.

This chain's CDR3 is CATSAPGLAGGTDNEQFF. The CDR3 coding sequence is TGTGCCACCAGTGCCCCGGGACTAGCGGGAGGTACCGACAATGAGCAGTTCTTC. V gene TRBV24-1 combines with J gene TRBJ2-1; the match to TRBD2 covers 15 bases. Germline CDR1 KGHDR, CDR2 SFDVKD. The CDR3 runs to 18 residues. Germline trimming cut 5 bases from V and 5 bases from J; bases unmatched to any gene: 9.

CDR3: CASSRGQASNEQFF. The CDR3, as DNA: TGTGCCAGCAGTCGAGGACAGGCCTCCAATGAGCAGTTCTTC. The chain uses TRBV11-2 and TRBJ2-1, with 7 bases fitting TRBD1. The germline CDR1 and CDR2 sequences are SGHAT and FQNNGV. V dropped 6 bases and J dropped 6; count of bases not matched to a gene: 8. The CDR3 extends over 14 amino acids.

J is TRBJ1-5 and V is TRBV9; possibly TRBD1 for D (5 bases). V lost 0 bases and J 0 bases, leaving 7 bases between the germline ends. CDR3 size: 15 residues. Germline V gene data show CDR1 as SGDLS and CDR2 as YYNGEE. CDR3 protein: CASSVGDGSNQPQHF. In DNA form, the CDR3 reads TGTGCCAGCAGCGTAGGGGACGGTAGCAATCAGCCCCAGCATTTT.

The chain links TRBV23-1 to TRBJ2-5; D gene uncertain. TRBV23-1 is designated an ORF whose function remains uncertain. V was pared by 8 bases and J by 0 bases, with 22 bases between. The CDR3 is made up of 17 amino acids. CDR3 loop: CASPANGHSPYQETQYF. Written as DNA, the CDR3 is TGCGCCAGCCCCGCTAATGGGCATTCTCCGTACCAAGAGACCCAGTACTTC.

The chain is built from TRBV27 and TRBJ2-4; TRBD1 matches 8 bases. In germline, CDR1 is MNHEY, CDR2 SMNVEV (reference sequence). CDR3 length: 16 amino acids. V dropped 7 bases and J dropped 0; count of bases not matched to a gene: 8. The chain's CDR3 is CASTPRTGIAKNIQYF. The CDR3 DNA is TGTGCCAGCACCCCTCGGACAGGGATAGCCAAAAACATTCAGTACTTC.

This rearrangement joins TRBV2 to TRBJ2-3, with D unclear. Germline V lookup: CDR1 SNHLY, CDR2 FYNNEI. CDR3 length: 11 amino acids. With 8 bases removed from V and 4 bases from J, the gap between germline ends came to 7 bases. Here the CDR3 DNA reads TGTGCCAGCTTGAACGCAGATACGCAGTATTTT. It specifies CASLNADTQYF. Looking up the rest from reference TRBV2 and TRBJ2-3 gives the full variable domain: EPEVTQTPSHQVTQMGQEVILRCVPISNHLYFYWYRQILGQKVEFLVSFYNNEISEKSEIFDDQFSVERPDGSNFTLKIRSTKLEDSAMYFCASLNADTQYFGPGTRLTVL.

The V gene is TRBV7-2, the J gene TRBJ1-2, with D possibly TRBD1 on 5 matching bases. Germline CDR1 is SGHTA and CDR2 is FQGNSA. The V end lost 1 base, the J end lost 7 bases, and 16 bases lay between the germline ends. The CDR3 has 15 residues. CDR3: CASSLVGVGASGYTF. The CDR3 nucleotides read TGTGCCAGCAGCTTAGTAGGGGTTGGGGCGAGTGGCTACACCTTC.

The chain has TRBV2 and TRBJ2-3; D is possibly TRBD1 (6 bases). Between the trimmed V and J ends, which lost 7 bases and 0 bases, there was a span of 11 bases. This CDR3 has 14 residues. Germline CDR1 reads SNHLY; CDR2 reads FYNNEI. In DNA, the CDR3 is TGTGCCAGCATTGACAGGCTGAGCACAGATACGCAGTATTTT. This translates into CASIDRLSTDTQYF.

J is TRBJ1-1 and V is TRBV2; the match to TRBD1 covers 9 bases. V shed 6 bases and J 2 bases; nucleotides not matched to a gene: 7. Germline lookup yields CDR1 SNHLY and CDR2 FYNNEI. The CDR3 runs to 15 residues. CDR3 region: CASRRLGQGNTEAFF. DNA for the CDR3: TGTGCCAGCAGGCGCCTGGGACAGGGAAACACTGAAGCTTTCTTT. The whole variable domain, remainder taken from reference TRBV2 and TRBJ1-1, is EPEVTQTPSHQVTQMGQEVILRCVPISNHLYFYWYRQILGQKVEFLVSFYNNEISEKSEIFDDQFSVERPDGSNFTLKIRSTKLEDSAMYFCASRRLGQGNTEAFFGQGTRLTVV.

This chain links TRBV9 with TRBJ2-7; 7 bases agree with TRBD2. V was pared by 3 bases and J by 2 bases, with 11 bases of the junction left unmatched. The V gene's germline CDR1 is SGDLS and CDR2 YYNGEE. The CDR3 sequence is 16 residues long. CDR3 nucleotide sequence: TGTGCCAGCAGCGGAAACGGGCGGGAGAGACCCTACGAGCAGTACTTC. Translated, it gives CASSGNGRERPYEQYF. Using reference TRBV9 and TRBJ2-7 for the parts outside the CDR3, the full variable domain is DSGVTQTPKHLITATGQRVTLRCSPRSGDLSVYWYQQSLDQGLQFLIQYYNGEERAKGNILERFSAQQFPDLHSELNLSSLELGDSALYFCASSGNGRERPYEQYFGPGTRLTVT.

The chain recombines TRBV9 with TRBJ2-6; possibly TRBD1 for D (5 bases). Germline loops: CDR1 SGDLS, CDR2 YYNGEE. Trimming took off 3 bases at V and 4 bases at J, with 20 bases between the two ends. CDR3 length equals 18 residues. DNA for the CDR3: TGTGCCAGCAGCGCCGCTCCTCTAGACAGTACCGGGGCCAACGTCCTGACTTTC. It encodes CASSAAPLDSTGANVLTF.

V gene TRBV10-3 combines with J gene TRBJ1-2; no reliable D call. The V end was cut by 6 bases, the J end by 4 bases, with 12 bases between. This CDR3 has 13 residues. CDR1 ENHRY and CDR2 SYGVKD come from the germline V gene. DNA for the CDR3: TGTGCCATCAGCTGGAACATAGGCTATGGCTACACCTTC. This codes for CAISWNIGYGYTF.

This chain connects TRBV28 to TRBJ2-2; D not certain. The CDR3 is 15 amino acids. V lost 4 bases, J lost 0 bases, and 9 bases lay in between. Per the germline V gene, CDR1 is MDHEN and CDR2 is SYDVKM. This chain's CDR3 is CASSYADTNTGELFF. DNA for the CDR3: TGTGCCAGCAGTTACGCTGACACGAACACCGGGGAGCTGTTTTTT.

The rearrangement links TRBV10-3 to TRBJ2-5, with TRBD1 matching over 12 bases. The germline V gene has CDR1 ENHRY and CDR2 SYGVKD. The ends lost 4 bases at V and 7 bases at J; junction bases unmatched: 10. CDR3 length: 16 amino acids. The CDR3 DNA reads as TGTGCCATCAGTGGAGGGACAGGGGGCTCCGACGGGACCCAGTACTTC. This gives the protein CAISGGTGGSDGTQYF.

This clone was found a few times. The chain is built from TRBV12-3 or TRBV12-4 and TRBJ1-5; D is unclear. This CDR3 is built from 12 residues. The V gene lost 4 bases and the J gene lost 6 bases, with 7 bases spanning the gap. For the CDR3, the DNA is TGTGCCAGCAGTTCGGATGGTCAGCCCCAGCATTTT. Amino acids: CASSSDGQPQHF.

The chain recombines TRBV28 with TRBJ1-2; D not resolved. From germline, CDR1 is MDHEN and CDR2 SYDVKM. The CDR3 length is 15 residues. The germline V and J ends were trimmed by 1 base and 5 bases, with 14 bases remaining between them. CDR3 sequence: CASSLSWNSGYGYTF. CDR3 nucleotide sequence: TGTGCCAGCAGTTTATCGTGGAACAGCGGGTATGGCTACACCTTC.

This clone was counted at least ten times. The rearrangement links TRBV2 to TRBJ2-7; D may correspond to TRBD1 or TRBD2 (5 bases each). V gave up 4 bases and J gave up 6 bases, with 7 bases separating them. The CDR3 sequence is 11 residues long. From germline, CDR1 is SNHLY and CDR2 FYNNEI. The CDR3 spells CASSVGAEQYF. The CDR3 coding sequence is TGTGCCAGCAGTGTCGGGGCCGAGCAGTACTTC.

Worth noting for this clone: Other nucleotide sequences from this sample produce the same CDR3. The chain joins TRBV28 to TRBJ1-2; TRBD1 matches at 7 bases. The germline gives CDR1 MDHEN, CDR2 SYDVKM. This CDR3 has 13 amino acids. Losses at the gene ends were 6 bases for V and 2 bases for J; bases not matched to a gene: 3. CDR3 coding DNA: TGTGCCAGCAGCCTACAGGGGAACTATGGCTACACCTTC. Residues: CASSLQGNYGYTF.